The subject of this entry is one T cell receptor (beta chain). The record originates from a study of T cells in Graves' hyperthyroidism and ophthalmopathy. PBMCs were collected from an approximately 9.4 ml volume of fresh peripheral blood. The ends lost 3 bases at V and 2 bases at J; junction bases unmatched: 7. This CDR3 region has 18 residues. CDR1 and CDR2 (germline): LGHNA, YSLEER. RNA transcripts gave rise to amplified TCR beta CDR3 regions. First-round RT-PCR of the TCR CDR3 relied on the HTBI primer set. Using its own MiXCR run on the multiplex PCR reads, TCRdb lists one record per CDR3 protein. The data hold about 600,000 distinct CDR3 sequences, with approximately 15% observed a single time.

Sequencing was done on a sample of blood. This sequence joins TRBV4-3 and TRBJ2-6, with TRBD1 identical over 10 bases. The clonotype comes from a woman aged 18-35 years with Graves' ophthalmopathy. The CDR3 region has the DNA TGCGCCAGCAGCCAGCCCGGGACAGGGGAAGCTGGGGCCAACGTCCTGACTTTC. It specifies CASSQPGTGEAGANVLTF.